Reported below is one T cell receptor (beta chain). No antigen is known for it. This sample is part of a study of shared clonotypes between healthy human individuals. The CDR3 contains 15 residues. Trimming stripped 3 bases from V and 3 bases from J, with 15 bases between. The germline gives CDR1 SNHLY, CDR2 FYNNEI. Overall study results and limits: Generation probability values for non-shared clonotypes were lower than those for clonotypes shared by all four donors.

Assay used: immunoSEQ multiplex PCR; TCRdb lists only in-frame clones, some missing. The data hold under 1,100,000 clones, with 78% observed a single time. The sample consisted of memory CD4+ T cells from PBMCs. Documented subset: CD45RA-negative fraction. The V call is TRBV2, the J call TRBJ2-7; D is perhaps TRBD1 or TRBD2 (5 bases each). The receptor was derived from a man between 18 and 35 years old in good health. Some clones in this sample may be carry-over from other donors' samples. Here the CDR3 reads CASSDTASGGYEQYF. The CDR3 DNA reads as TGTGCCAGCAGTGATACAGCCTCTGGGGGCTACGAGCAGTACTTC.